The 17 T cell receptor beta chains given below trace back to one sample, sequenced in a study of T cell responses to AZD1222 COVID-19 vaccine. TCRdb's table, derived via immunoSEQ multiplex PCR, lists solely in-frame clones and lacks some. The table records approximately 110,000 clones, 80% to 90% of them present only once. The sample in question was peripheral blood, obtained on day 0 of AZD1222 vaccination. The source is an adult in good health.

This clone was observed a single time. The CDR3 DNA is TGTGCCACCAGCAGGGACCCGCGGAATTCACCCCTCCACTTT. Amino acid sequence: CATSRDPRNSPLHF. J is TRBJ1-6 and V is TRBV15; D remains unclear. Germline V gives CDR1 LNHNV, CDR2 YYDKDF (reference sequence). With 3 bases removed from V and 7 bases from J, the gap between germline ends came to 10 bases. The CDR3 totals 14 residues.

Details on this clone: Other DNA sequences in the same sample also yield this CDR3. The chain couples TRBV5-1 to TRBJ1-5, with D tentatively TRBD1 (5 bases). V gave up 2 bases and J gave up 0 bases, with 9 bases separating them. Germline V gene lookup returns CDR1 SGHRS and CDR2 YFSETQ. This CDR3 is 15 amino acids long. The CDR3 reads CASSLGTDSNQPQHF. The CDR3 DNA reads TGCGCCAGCAGCTTAGGGACGGATAGCAATCAGCCCCAGCATTTT. Filled out from reference TRBV5-1 and TRBJ1-5, the complete variable domain reads KAGVTQTPRYLIKTRGQQVTLSCSPISGHRSVSWYQQTPGQGLQFLFEYFSETQRNKGNFPGRFSGRQFSNSRSEMNVSTLELGDSALYLCASSLGTDSNQPQHFGDGTRLSIL.

The CDR3 DNA is TGTGCCAGTAGTAGCTACAGGGGGCCCAACCTTGCAACTAATGAAAAACTGTTTTTT. Translated, it gives CASSSYRGPNLATNEKLFF. The chain carries TRBV19 and TRBJ1-4; 9 bases are shared with TRBD1. Germline trimming cut 4 bases from V and 0 bases from J; bases unmatched to any gene: 12. The CDR3 extends over 19 amino acids. Germline lookup yields CDR1 LNHDA and CDR2 SQIVND (reference sequence).

This rearrangement joins TRBV7-2 to TRBJ2-5; 10 bases agree with TRBD2. Trimming removed 4 bases from V and 0 bases from J; junction bases left unmatched: 8. Germline values: CDR1 SGHTA, CDR2 FQGNSA. The CDR3 consists of 17 residues. CDR3 coding DNA: TGTGCCAGCAGCTGGAAAACTAGCGGGGTTTACCAAGAGACCCAGTACTTC. Its translation: CASSWKTSGVYQETQYF.

The chain recombines TRBV4-1 with TRBJ1-2; D call uncertain. The CDR3 is made up of 15 amino acids. CDR1 and CDR2 from the germline V gene are MGHRA and YSYEKL. V was clipped by 0 bases and J by 3 bases, with 11 bases between them. For the CDR3, the DNA is TGCGCCAGCAGCCAAGATCGCTACGCGGACTATGGCTACACCTTC. Amino acids: CASSQDRYADYGYTF.

The J gene is TRBJ1-3, the V gene TRBV4-2; D unclear. The CDR3 sequence is 15 residues long. Per germline, CDR1 LGHNA and CDR2 YNFKEQ. V was pared by 5 bases and J by 0 bases, with 11 bases between. For the CDR3, the DNA is TGTGCCAGCAGCAACGACTGGAGCTCTGGAAACACCATATATTTT. It yields the protein CASSNDWSSGNTIYF.

The chain links TRBV5-4 to TRBJ1-2; D remains ambiguous. Germline V gene data show CDR1 as SGHNT and CDR2 as YYREEE (reference sequence). The CDR3 has 15 residues. Trimming shortened V by 5 bases and J by 5 bases, and 19 bases separated the two germline ends. The CDR3 nucleotides read TGTGCCAGCAGTCACGACGGGCAGAATCATTATGGCTACACCTTC. Amino acids: CASSHDGQNHYGYTF.

The chain employs TRBV2 and TRBJ2-2; D could derive from TRBD1 or TRBD2 (5 bases each). Trimming took 2 bases from V and 4 from J, leaving 14 bases between them. This CDR3 is 16 amino acids long. CDR1 and CDR2 (germline): SNHLY, FYNNEI. CDR3 sequence: CASSERGNEGTGELFF. Here the CDR3 DNA reads TGTGCCAGCAGTGAACGGGGCAACGAGGGCACCGGGGAGCTGTTTTTT.

The chain links TRBV14 to TRBJ2-2; D is possibly TRBD1 or TRBD2 (6 bases each). Germline assignment: CDR1 SGHDN and CDR2 FVKESK. The CDR3 has 17 residues. Between the trimmed V and J ends, which lost 4 bases and 1 base, there was a span of 16 bases. CDR3 sequence reads: CASSRDSGAQNTGELFF. For the CDR3, the DNA is TGTGCCAGCAGCCGAGACTCGGGGGCACAGAACACCGGGGAGCTGTTTTTT.

V usage is TRBV7-9 and J usage is TRBJ2-3; 9 bases agree with TRBD2. CDR3 size: 17 residues. Trimming cost V 2 bases and J 5 bases; bases outside gene matches: 11. Germline loops: CDR1 SEHNR, CDR2 FQNEAQ (reference sequence). The chain's CDR3 is CASSLSLAGGPVDTQYF. CDR3 sequence (DNA): TGTGCCAGCAGCTTAAGCTTGGCGGGGGGGCCAGTAGATACGCAGTATTTT.

The genes are TRBV7-2 and TRBJ1-1, with D possibly being TRBD1 (6 bases). Germline V CDR1 and CDR2: SGHTA, FQGNSA. This CDR3 spans 13 amino acids. V was clipped by 4 bases and J by 5 bases, with 11 bases between them. The CDR3 DNA sequence: TGTGCCAGCAGCTCCGCGAGGGGGACTGAAGCTTTCTTT. This encodes CASSSARGTEAFF. Complete variable domain (other parts from reference TRBV7-2 and TRBJ1-1): GAGVSQSPSNKVTEKGKDVELRCDPISGHTALYWYRQSLGQGLEFLIYFQGNSAPDKSGLPSDRFSAERTGGSVSTLTIQRTQQEDSAVYLCASSSARGTEAFFGQGTRLTVV.

The chain couples TRBV14 to TRBJ1-2, with D uncertain. The V gene's germline CDR1 is SGHDN and CDR2 FVKESK. The CDR3 extends over 15 amino acids. Trimming stripped 5 bases from V and 1 base from J, with 14 bases between. The CDR3 here is CASSKVYENNYGYTF. DNA for the CDR3: TGTGCCAGCAGCAAAGTTTACGAGAATAACTATGGCTACACCTTC.

This clone appeared once. The rearrangement joins TRBV2 to TRBJ2-7; TRBD1 aligns across 7 bases. This CDR3 is 14 amino acids long. CDR1 and CDR2 (germline): SNHLY, FYNNEI. V gave up 7 bases and J gave up 3 bases; unmatched junction bases: 9. This chain's CDR3 is CASKKGAVLYEQYF. For the CDR3, the DNA is TGTGCCAGCAAAAAGGGGGCAGTTCTCTACGAGCAGTACTTC.

J is TRBJ1-2 and V is TRBV3-1 (or the pseudogene TRBV3-2), with 7 nucleotides matching TRBD1. Germline V gene lookup returns CDR1 LGHDT and CDR2 YNNKEL (reference sequence). With V trimmed by 0 bases and J by 8 bases, 9 bases remained unmatched. This CDR3 has 15 residues. The CDR3 region has the DNA TGTGCCAGCAGCCAAGATAGGAAGGGGGCAGGGGGCTACACCTTC. Amino acids: CASSQDRKGAGGYTF.

V usage is TRBV6-2 or TRBV6-3 and J usage is TRBJ1-4; no reliable D call. The V gene lost 2 bases and the J gene lost 2 bases, with 6 bases spanning the gap. Germline CDR1 reads MNHEY; CDR2 reads SVGEGT. The CDR3 runs 14 residues. The CDR3 spells CASSYSETNEKLFF. For the CDR3, the DNA is TGTGCCAGCAGTTACAGCGAGACTAATGAAAAACTGTTTTTT.

The chain joins TRBV5-1 to TRBJ1-1; possibly TRBD1 for D (5 bases). The CDR3 consists of 15 residues. CDR1 is SGHRS, CDR2 YFSETQ, per germline. Trimming shortened V by 0 bases and J by 1 base, and 10 bases separated the two germline ends. This CDR3 is CASSLGGLSNTEAFF. The CDR3 nucleotides read TGCGCCAGCAGCTTGGGGGGACTGTCGAACACTGAAGCTTTCTTT. The full variable domain, in which reference TRBV5-1 and TRBJ1-1 provide the parts outside the CDR3, is KAGVTQTPRYLIKTRGQQVTLSCSPISGHRSVSWYQQTPGQGLQFLFEYFSETQRNKGNFPGRFSGRQFSNSRSEMNVSTLELGDSALYLCASSLGGLSNTEAFFGQGTRLTVV.

This clone has more than one count but fewer than ten. The rearrangement uses TRBV3-1 (or the pseudogene TRBV3-2) and TRBJ1-2, with D possibly being TRBD1 (5 bases). V shed 4 bases and J shed 10 bases, with 25 bases lying between them. The CDR3 runs to 16 residues. CDR1 and CDR2 from the germline V gene are LGHDT and YNNKEL (reference sequence). CDR3 in DNA: TGTGCCAGCAGCCTCCGCTCGTCTTGGGGGGAATCCCACTACACCTTC. Amino acid sequence: CASSLRSSWGESHYTF.